The 12 T cell receptor beta chains given below trace back to one sample, sequenced in a study of cytomegalovirus exposure and HLA in healthy donors. Primers included in the PCR were 60 Vbeta and 13 Jbeta primers. Measured with immunoSEQ multiplex PCR; TCRdb has only the in-frame clones, and not every one. Among under 65,000 clones, approximately 82% were seen once, and the ten largest hold about 3%. The specimen sequenced was PBMCs. The receptors stem from a man aged 50-60 years in good health and CMV-seronegative.

In this sample, this clone turned up a few times. The CDR3 DNA is TGCAGCGTTGGGACAGGGTACGAGCAGTACTTC. It codes for CSVGTGYEQYF. This chain joins TRBV29-1 and TRBJ2-7; TRBD1 aligns across 8 bases. J lost 4 bases, V lost 4 bases, and 0 bases had no gene match. This CDR3 has 11 amino acids. Germline assignment: CDR1 SQVTM and CDR2 ANQGSEA.

The rearrangement uses TRBV7-8 and TRBJ2-7, with TRBD1 identical over 7 bases. The germline gives CDR1 SGHVS, CDR2 FQNEAQ. The V and J ends lost 3 bases and 2 bases, in that order; junction bases with no gene match: 7. The CDR3 length is 15 residues. The CDR3 bases are TGTGCCAGCAGCTTGGCCCGGGACAGAACCTACGAGCAGTACTTC. This codes for CASSLARDRTYEQYF.

This clone was detected a few times. The chain uses TRBV6-5 and TRBJ1-1, with unresolved D. The CDR3 has 14 amino acids. From germline, CDR1 is MNHEY and CDR2 SVGAGI. Trimming left V 4 bases short and J 2 bases short, with 11 bases between. In DNA form, the CDR3 reads TGTGCCAGCAGTTTTTCCCGGGGAAACACTGAAGCTTTCTTT. Translation gives CASSFSRGNTEAFF.

The rearrangement uses TRBV29-1 and TRBJ2-7, with D perhaps TRBD2 (6 bases). Between the trimmed V and J ends, which lost 4 bases and 2 bases, there was a span of 9 bases. Germline V gene sequence: CDR1 SQVTM, CDR2 ANQGSEA. The CDR3 spans 12 residues. CDR3 protein: CSVASGAYEQYF. The CDR3 DNA follows: TGCAGCGTTGCCTCGGGAGCCTACGAGCAGTACTTC.

This clone was picked up one time. The chain links TRBV7-8 to TRBJ2-7; D might be TRBD1 (6 bases). The CDR3 spans 14 residues. CDR1 is SGHVS and CDR2 is FQNEAQ in the germline V gene. V lost 5 bases, J lost 3 bases, and 14 bases lay in between. The CDR3: CASSPKRTDYEQYF. The CDR3 DNA sequence: TGTGCCAGCAGCCCTAAGCGGACAGACTACGAGCAGTACTTC.

The CDR3 DNA reads as TGTGCCAGCAGTCATGCGGGGGGATCGAACACCGGGGAGCTGTTTTTT. This sequence encodes CASSHAGGSNTGELFF. V is TRBV4-2 and J is TRBJ2-2; 8 nucleotides align to TRBD2. Per the germline V gene, CDR1 is LGHNA and CDR2 is YNFKEQ. The CDR3 runs 16 residues. V gave up 6 bases and J gave up 0 bases; unmatched junction bases: 6.

This rearrangement joins TRBV9 to TRBJ2-3; TRBD2 matches 15 bases. Per the germline V gene, CDR1 is SGDLS and CDR2 is YYNGEE. The CDR3 contains 18 residues. V was pared by 3 bases and J by 4 bases, with 9 bases of the junction left unmatched. CDR3: CASSEAPGLAGGPDTQYF. In DNA form, the CDR3 reads TGTGCCAGCAGCGAGGCTCCGGGACTAGCGGGGGGACCAGATACGCAGTATTTT.

The chain is built from TRBV7-8 and TRBJ2-7; D might be TRBD1 (6 bases). Trimming shortened V by 4 bases and J by 2 bases, and 9 bases separated the two germline ends. Germline V gene data show CDR1 as SGHVS and CDR2 as FQNEAQ. The CDR3 consists of 13 residues. CDR3 residues: CASSWNRAYEQYF. CDR3 bases: TGTGCCAGCAGCTGGAACAGGGCCTACGAGCAGTACTTC.

The J gene is TRBJ1-4, the V gene TRBV11-2; D not resolved. CDR1 and CDR2 from the germline V gene are SGHAT and FQNNGV. V lost 5 bases and J 5 bases, leaving 9 bases between the germline ends. The CDR3 spans 13 residues. This CDR3 reads CASSLGMNEKLFF. The CDR3 bases are TGTGCCAGCAGCCTCGGGATGAATGAAAAACTGTTTTTT.

This clone appeared once. V is TRBV6-5 and J is TRBJ2-5, with TRBD2 matching 7 bases. V dropped 6 bases and J dropped 3; count of bases not matched to a gene: 7. Germline loops: CDR1 MNHEY, CDR2 SVGAGI. CDR3 length: 14 amino acids. The CDR3 is CASSYRDYEETQYF. Written as DNA, the CDR3 is TGTGCCAGCAGCTACCGGGACTATGAAGAGACCCAGTACTTC.

The chain combines TRBV9 with TRBJ2-3, with D maybe TRBD2 (5 bases). The CDR3 covers 17 residues. In germline, CDR1 is SGDLS, CDR2 YYNGEE. V was pared by 10 bases and J by 0 bases, with 24 bases between. The CDR3 coding sequence is TGTGCCTCAAACTTTGAGGGCAAACCTCCTAGCACAGATACGCAGTATTTT. This gives the protein CASNFEGKPPSTDTQYF.

The chain has TRBV19 and TRBJ1-1, with D perhaps TRBD1 (5 bases). The V and J ends lost 3 bases and 4 bases respectively, with 12 bases between them. Germline CDR1 reads LNHDA; CDR2 reads SQIVND (reference sequence). The CDR3 covers 14 residues. The CDR3 DNA is TGTGCCAGTAGTATGGGGCAGGGTTTCACTGAAGCTTTCTTT. This sequence encodes CASSMGQGFTEAFF.